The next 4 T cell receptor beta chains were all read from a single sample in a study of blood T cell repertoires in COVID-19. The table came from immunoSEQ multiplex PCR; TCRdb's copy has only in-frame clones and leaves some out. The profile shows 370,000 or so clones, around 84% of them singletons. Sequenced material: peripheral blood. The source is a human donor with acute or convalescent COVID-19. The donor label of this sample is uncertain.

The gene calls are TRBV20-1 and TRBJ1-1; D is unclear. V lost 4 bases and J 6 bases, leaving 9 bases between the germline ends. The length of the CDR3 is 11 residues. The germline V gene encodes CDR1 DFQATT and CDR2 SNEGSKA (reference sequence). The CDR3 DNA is TGCAGTGCTATGGGGAGGGCTGAAGCTTTCTTT. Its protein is CSAMGRAEAFF.

CDR3 sequence: CASSVASGTGYNEQFF. In DNA, the CDR3 is TGTGCCAGCAGCGTTGCATCCGGGACAGGGTACAATGAGCAGTTCTTC. V and J are TRBV9 and TRBJ2-1, with 9 bases matching TRBD1. V lost 2 bases, J lost 4 bases, and 7 bases stayed unmatched. The CDR3 consists of 16 residues. In germline, CDR1 is SGDLS, CDR2 YYNGEE.

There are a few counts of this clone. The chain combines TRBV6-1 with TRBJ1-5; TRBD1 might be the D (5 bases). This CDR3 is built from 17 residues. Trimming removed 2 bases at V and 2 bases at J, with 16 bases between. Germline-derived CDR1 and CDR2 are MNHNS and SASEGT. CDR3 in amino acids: CASSEMGGGWGNQPQHF. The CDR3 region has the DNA TGTGCCAGCAGTGAAATGGGGGGAGGTTGGGGCAATCAGCCCCAGCATTTT.

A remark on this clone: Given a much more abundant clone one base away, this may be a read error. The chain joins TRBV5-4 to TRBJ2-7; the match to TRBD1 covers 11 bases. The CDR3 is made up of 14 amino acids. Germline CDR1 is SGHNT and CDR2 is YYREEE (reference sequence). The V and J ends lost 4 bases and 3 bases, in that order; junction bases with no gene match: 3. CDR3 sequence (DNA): TGTGCCAGCAGCCCCGGGACAGGGGGCTACGAGCAGTACTTC. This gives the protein CASSPGTGGYEQYF.